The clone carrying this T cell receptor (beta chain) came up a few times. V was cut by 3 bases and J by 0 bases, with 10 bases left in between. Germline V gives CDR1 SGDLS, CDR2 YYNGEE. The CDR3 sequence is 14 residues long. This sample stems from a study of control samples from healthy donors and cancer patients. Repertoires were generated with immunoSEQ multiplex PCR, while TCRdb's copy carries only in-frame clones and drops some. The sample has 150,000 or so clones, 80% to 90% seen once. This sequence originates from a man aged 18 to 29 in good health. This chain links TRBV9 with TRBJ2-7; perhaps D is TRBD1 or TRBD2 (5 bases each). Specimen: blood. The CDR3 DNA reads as TGTGCCAGCAGCGACCGGGACGGCTCCTACGAGCAGTACTTC. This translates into CASSDRDGSYEQYF.